The 24 T cell receptor beta chains below all came from one sample that was sequenced in a study of shared clonotypes between healthy human individuals. Sequencing was performed with immunoSEQ multiplex PCR; in TCRdb, only in-frame clones are kept and a portion is missing. This repertoire shows under 700,000 clones, around 95% found once; its top ten account for over 0.1%. CD45RO-negative, CCR7-selected cells formed the naive CD8 fraction, which excluded terminally differentiated effector memory CD45RA+ cells. Sequencing was done on a sample of naive CD8+ T cells sorted from blood. These receptors were taken from a woman in her twenties or thirties in good health.

The rearrangement links TRBV2 to TRBJ1-1, with D possibly matching TRBD1 (6 bases). The CDR3 runs 14 residues. The V end lost 3 bases, the J end lost 3 bases, and 11 bases lay between the germline ends. The germline V gene encodes CDR1 SNHLY and CDR2 FYNNEI. This CDR3 reads CASSDGQGYTEAFF. For the CDR3, the DNA is TGTGCCAGCAGTGATGGGCAGGGGTACACTGAAGCTTTCTTT.

The chain carries TRBV6-5 and TRBJ2-7, with TRBD1 identical over 9 bases. Germline V gene sequence: CDR1 MNHEY, CDR2 SVGAGI. The CDR3 spans 13 residues. The V and J ends lost 5 bases and 6 bases, in that order; junction bases with no gene match: 5. The CDR3 loop reads CASSVDRGGEQYF. CDR3 nucleotides: TGTGCCAGCAGTGTGGACAGGGGTGGCGAGCAGTACTTC.

The chain couples TRBV27 to TRBJ1-4; 9 bases align to TRBD1. There are 14 residues in the CDR3. The junction had 5 bases not matched to a gene; V was cut back by 7 bases and J by 5 bases. Germline CDR1 is MNHEY and CDR2 is SMNVEV (reference sequence). The CDR3 loop reads CASTKTGGNEKLFF. The CDR3 DNA follows: TGTGCCAGCACCAAGACAGGGGGAAATGAAAAACTGTTTTTT. Using reference TRBV27 and TRBJ1-4 for the parts outside the CDR3, the full variable domain is EAQVTQNPRYLITVTGKKLTVTCSQNMNHEYMSWYRQDPGLGLRQIYYSMNVEVTDKGDVPEGYKVSRKEKRNFPLILESPSPNQTSLYFCASTKTGGNEKLFFGSGTQLSVL.

In its sample, this clone was seen a few times. V usage is TRBV28 and J usage is TRBJ2-7, with D uncertain. Germline CDR1 MDHEN, CDR2 SYDVKM. The germline V and J ends were trimmed by 3 bases and 1 base, with 4 bases remaining between them. This CDR3 spans 12 amino acids. The CDR3 protein is CASSFQSYEQYF. The CDR3 DNA reads as TGTGCCAGCAGTTTTCAGTCCTACGAGCAGTACTTC.

The chain combines TRBV19 with TRBJ2-7; D possibly corresponds to TRBD1 (5 bases). The CDR3 totals 14 residues. Trimming left V 1 base short and J 2 bases short, with 9 bases between. The V gene's germline CDR1 is LNHDA and CDR2 SQIVND (reference sequence). The CDR3 sequence is CASSIVPGTYEQYF. Here the CDR3 DNA reads TGTGCCAGTAGTATAGTTCCAGGGACCTACGAGCAGTACTTC. Drawing the rest from reference TRBV19 and TRBJ2-7, the complete variable domain is DGGITQSPKYLFRKEGQNVTLSCEQNLNHDAMYWYRQDPGQGLRLIYYSQIVNDFQKGDIAEGYSVSREKKESFPLTVTSAQKNPTAFYLCASSIVPGTYEQYFGPGTRLTVT.

Details on this clone: Other DNA sequences of this sample code for an identical CDR3. This CDR3 reads CASSPRSSYEQYF. In DNA, the CDR3 is TGTGCCAGCAGCCCGAGGAGCTCCTACGAGCAGTACTTC. The V gene is TRBV11-2, the J gene TRBJ2-7; no clear D. The CDR3 has 13 amino acids. Germline CDR1 is SGHAT and CDR2 is FQNNGV. V was clipped by 5 bases and J by 0 bases, with 8 bases between them.

The chain joins TRBV7-8 to TRBJ2-7, with D possibly matching TRBD2 (6 bases). Germline CDR1 SGHVS, CDR2 FQNEAQ. This CDR3 has 13 residues. Trimming took 10 bases from V and 0 from J, leaving 13 bases between them. The CDR3 coding sequence is TGTGCCACCCGAAGCGGGCTCTCCTACGAGCAGTACTTC. The encoded protein is CATRSGLSYEQYF. The variable domain in full, completed from reference TRBV7-8 and TRBJ2-7, reads GAGVSQSPRYKVAKRGQDVALRCDPISGHVSLFWYQQALGQGPEFLTYFQNEAQLDKSGLPSDRFFAERPEGSVSTLKIQRTQQEDSAVYLCATRSGLSYEQYFGPGTRLTVT.

This chain joins TRBV7-3 and TRBJ2-1, with TRBD1 identical over 7 bases. Germline CDR1 is SGHTA and CDR2 is FQGTGA. The CDR3 loop spans 15 amino acids. Losses at the gene ends were 2 bases for V and 4 bases for J; bases not matched to a gene: 5. The CDR3 bases are TGTGCCAGCAGCTTACAGGGGGTAGGATACAATGAGCAGTTCTTC. It yields the protein CASSLQGVGYNEQFF.

The chain couples TRBV7-3 to TRBJ2-5; 13 bases agree with TRBD2. J gave up 3 bases and V 3 bases, and 1 base lay outside the gene matches. Germline V CDR1 and CDR2: SGHTA, FQGTGA. The CDR3 has 15 residues. The CDR3 here is CASSFGLAGEETQYF. The CDR3 nucleotides are TGTGCCAGCAGCTTTGGACTAGCGGGAGAAGAGACCCAGTACTTC.

The genes are TRBV10-3 and TRBJ1-1; D is ambiguous. Trimming shortened V by 3 bases and J by 3 bases, and 2 bases separated the two germline ends. This CDR3 region has 11 residues. CDR1 and CDR2 (germline): ENHRY, SYGVKD. CDR3: CAISDDTEAFF. The CDR3 region has the DNA TGTGCCATCAGTGACGACACTGAAGCTTTCTTT.

This sequence joins TRBV4-1 and TRBJ2-7; 10 nucleotides agree with TRBD2. Per germline, CDR1 MGHRA and CDR2 YSYEKL. J was trimmed by 4 bases and V by 2 bases; bases with no gene match: 5. The CDR3 has 15 residues. Written as DNA, the CDR3 is TGCGCCAGCAGCCAACGGTTAGCGGGAGGTTACGAGCAGTACTTC. It codes for CASSQRLAGGYEQYF.

The V gene is TRBV5-1, the J gene TRBJ1-1; weak D call: TRBD1 (6 bases). Germline V gene data show CDR1 as SGHRS and CDR2 as YFSETQ. The length of the CDR3 is 14 residues. With 2 bases removed from V and 4 bases from J, the gap between germline ends came to 12 bases. In nucleotides, the CDR3 is TGCGCCAGCAGCTTCGGAGGGGGGGTCACTGAAGCTTTCTTT. Amino acids: CASSFGGGVTEAFF. Full variable domain (outside the CDR3, taken from reference TRBV5-1 and TRBJ1-1): KAGVTQTPRYLIKTRGQQVTLSCSPISGHRSVSWYQQTPGQGLQFLFEYFSETQRNKGNFPGRFSGRQFSNSRSEMNVSTLELGDSALYLCASSFGGGVTEAFFGQGTRLTVV.

This clone appeared a single time. The chain has TRBV7-9 and TRBJ2-7; 8 nucleotides match TRBD1. Germline V CDR1 and CDR2: SEHNR, FQNEAQ (reference sequence). J gave up 4 bases and V 1 base, and 12 bases lay outside the gene matches. This CDR3 is 17 amino acids long. The CDR3 nucleotides are TGTGCCAGCAGCTTAGACAGCAATTGGGACAGGATTTACGAGCAGTACTTC. As protein: CASSLDSNWDRIYEQYF.

This clone appeared once. The chain recombines TRBV19 with TRBJ2-1; 8 bases are a match to TRBD1. Germline V CDR1 and CDR2: LNHDA, SQIVND (reference sequence). The CDR3 totals 14 residues. J lost 8 bases, V lost 4 bases, and 7 bases had no gene match. This chain's CDR3 is CASSTDREGYEQFF. CDR3 DNA sequence: TGTGCCAGTAGTACGGACAGGGAAGGTTATGAGCAGTTCTTC. Combining the CDR3 with reference TRBV19 and TRBJ2-1 gives the whole variable domain DGGITQSPKYLFRKEGQNVTLSCEQNLNHDAMYWYRQDPGQGLRLIYYSQIVNDFQKGDIAEGYSVSREKKESFPLTVTSAQKNPTAFYLCASSTDREGYEQFFGPGTRLTVL.

The chain employs TRBV7-8 and TRBJ1-3, with TRBD1 as a possible D gene (5 bases). The V end was cut by 5 bases, the J end by 2 bases, with 13 bases between. This CDR3 region has 15 residues. Germline loops: CDR1 SGHVS, CDR2 FQNEAQ. The CDR3 DNA sequence: TGTGCCAGCAGCCCCATGGCAGGGACTGGAAACACCATATATTTT. This translates into CASSPMAGTGNTIYF.

The chain's CDR3 is CASSYENSYEQYF. CDR3 in DNA: TGTGCCAGCAGTTACGAAAACTCCTACGAGCAGTACTTC. The J gene is TRBJ2-7, the V gene TRBV6-5; D gene unclear. The CDR3 covers 13 residues. The germline V and J ends were trimmed by 2 bases and 0 bases, with 5 bases remaining between them. Germline-derived CDR1 and CDR2 are MNHEY and SVGAGI.

In this sample, this clone turned up once. The chain joins TRBV5-6 to TRBJ2-1, with unresolved D. Germline loops: CDR1 SGHDT, CDR2 YYEEEE. V was pared by 2 bases and J by 7 bases, with 13 bases between. The CDR3 length is 14 residues. The CDR3 sequence: CASSFKVRVNEQFF. CDR3 DNA sequence: TGTGCCAGCAGCTTCAAGGTTAGAGTAAATGAGCAGTTCTTC.

V and J are TRBV9 and TRBJ2-7, with a weak D call TRBD1 (6 bases). CDR1 and CDR2 (germline): SGDLS, YYNGEE. The CDR3 spans 15 residues. V lost 0 bases and J 2 bases, leaving 12 bases between the germline ends. Written as DNA, the CDR3 is TGTGCCAGCAGCGTAGATACAGGGAATACCTACGAGCAGTACTTC. It codes for CASSVDTGNTYEQYF.

The genes are TRBV18 and TRBJ2-5; 8 bases fit TRBD1. Germline V gene data show CDR1 as KGHSH and CDR2 as LQKENI. Germline trimming cut 4 bases from V and 4 bases from J; bases unmatched to any gene: 5. The CDR3 covers 14 residues. The CDR3 protein is CASSHGQGAETQYF. For the CDR3, the DNA is TGTGCCAGCTCACACGGGCAGGGGGCAGAGACCCAGTACTTC.

The V and J genes are TRBV14 and TRBJ2-5; no clear D gene. Matching the DNA end better, TRBJ2-7 makes the J call doubtful. This CDR3 has 13 amino acids. Germline V gene sequence: CDR1 SGHDN, CDR2 FVKESK. CDR3 DNA sequence: TGTGCCAGCAGCCAAGAACCGAGTTACGAGCAGTACTTC. This encodes CASSQEPSYEQYF.

CDR3 DNA sequence: TGTGCCAGCAGCCTCTTTGCGGGAAGTGCGTCCTACGAGCAGTACTTC. This codes for CASSLFAGSASYEQYF. The chain employs TRBV5-8 and TRBJ2-7; tentatively, D is TRBD2 (6 bases). Germline loops: CDR1 SGHTS, CDR2 YDEGEE. The CDR3 runs 16 residues. Trimming stripped 4 bases from V and 1 base from J, with 18 bases between. Together with reference TRBV5-8 and TRBJ2-7, the CDR3 gives the full variable domain: EAGVTQSPTHLIKTRGQQATLRCSPISGHTSVYWYQQALGLGLQFLLWYDEGEERNRGNFPPRFSGRQFPNYSSELNVNALELEDSALYLCASSLFAGSASYEQYFGPGTRLTVT.

The CDR3 reads CAISLAGGTYEQYF. In nucleotides, the CDR3 is TGTGCCATCAGTCTTGCGGGAGGTACCTACGAGCAGTACTTC. This chain links TRBV10-3 with TRBJ2-7; 8 bases line up with TRBD2. In germline, CDR1 is ENHRY, CDR2 SYGVKD. The CDR3 has 14 residues. The V gene end was trimmed by 5 bases and the J gene end by 2 bases; junction bases not matched to a gene: 5.

The sample holds a few counts of this clone. This sequence joins TRBV5-1 and TRBJ2-7; 7 bases align to TRBD2. The CDR3 has 15 residues. Germline assignment: CDR1 SGHRS and CDR2 YFSETQ. V lost 0 bases and J lost 4; bases outside the gene matches: 7. CDR3 sequence reads: CASSLGEGGSYEQYF. CDR3 coding DNA: TGCGCCAGCAGCTTGGGCGAGGGAGGGAGTTACGAGCAGTACTTC.

This chain links TRBV11-2 with TRBJ2-2, with 11 bases fitting TRBD2. Trimming took 1 base from V and 7 from J; bases not matched to a gene: 8. In germline, CDR1 is SGHAT, CDR2 FQNNGV. The CDR3 covers 17 residues. CDR3 loop: CASSLVRLAGLGGELFF. The CDR3 coding sequence is TGTGCCAGCAGCTTAGTTAGACTAGCGGGATTGGGCGGGGAGCTGTTTTTT.